This TCR beta chain was retrieved from a study of radiotherapy plus CTLA-4 blockade in lung cancer. About the study: Objective responses arose in roughly 20% of patients, and about 32% experienced disease control.

Sequenced by immunoSEQ multiplex PCR; TCRdb stores in-frame clones only, minus some. The repertoire holds 95,000 to 150,000 clones, with 80% to 90% as singletons. Concerning this clone itself: Its target is not known.

Study-level points and caveats: After treatment with radiotherapy plus ipilimumab, TCR clones that came from the tumor expanded in blood. Response was reportedly best predicted by early blood T cell clone dynamics, with interferon-beta.

The germline V gene has CDR1 SNHLY and CDR2 FYNNEI. V dropped 9 bases and J dropped 4; count of bases not matched to a gene: 16. This CDR3 is built from 18 residues. This clonotype was sampled from a human donor with non-small cell lung cancer that progressed on radiotherapy plus ipilimumab. The specimen comprised peripheral blood, sampled from a patient treated with radiotherapy plus ipilimumab. The V and J genes are TRBV2 and TRBJ2-1, with TRBD2 matching 12 bases. CDR3 residues: CASCWVSWTSGKYNEQFF. CDR3 coding DNA: TGTGCCAGTTGCTGGGTGAGTTGGACTAGCGGGAAGTACAATGAGCAGTTCTTC.